Following are 3 T cell receptor beta chains from one sample sequenced in a study of CD8 T cells in ankylosing spondylitis. TCRdb itself ran the 5' RACE reads through MiXCR, one entry per CDR3 protein. The table includes a few hundred thousand distinct CDR3 sequences, roughly 10% detected once. Sequenced: blood, either unsorted or a sorted T cell fraction (not recorded which). The receptors come from a male donor with ankylosing spondylitis or in good health (not recorded which).

In this sample, this clonotype turned up many times. This chain joins TRBV5-1 and TRBJ2-3; 7 bases are shared with TRBD1. V trimming: 7 bases; J trimming: 2 bases; junction bases outside the gene matches: 7. Germline assignment: CDR1 SGHRS and CDR2 YFSETQ. This CDR3 spans 14 amino acids. The CDR3 DNA reads TGCGCCAGCCAGACAGGGCGGACCACAGATACGCAGTATTTT. It codes for CASQTGRTTDTQYF.

In this sample, this clonotype turned up many times. The rearrangement uses TRBV7-8 and TRBJ2-5; D is perhaps TRBD1 (5 bases). The V end was cut by 5 bases, the J end by 4 bases, with 20 bases between. The germline V gene encodes CDR1 SGHVS and CDR2 FQNEAQ. The CDR3 covers 16 residues. DNA for the CDR3: TGTGCCAGCAGCCTAGAGAGACAGAGAGGTCCAGAGACCCAGTACTTC. It translates to CASSLERQRGPETQYF.

Regarding this clonotype: A much larger clone differs from this one at a single base, so this may be a read error. The V and J genes are TRBV12-3 or TRBV12-4 and TRBJ2-2, with TRBD2 matching 12 bases. The CDR3 consists of 15 residues. DNA of the CDR3: TGTGCCAGCGGGACTAGCGGGCCGAACACCGGGGTGCTGTTTTTT. As protein: CASGTSGPNTGVLFF.